This T cell receptor beta chain was captured by sequencing in a study of human T cells and chemical hapten exposure. Overall study context: All through the approximately 25-week study, the scalp of each patient received diphenylcyclopropenone doses weekly. Broader study findings: After DPC sensitization, TCRs above 1 in 1000 frequency showed no change.

TCRdb called the RACE reads again in MiXCR, with one record for every CDR3 protein. The data contain 70,000 to 100,000 distinct CDR3 sequences, under 9% of them singletons. Sample time point: patch test 1, 2 weeks after DPC sensitization. The treatment here: therapeutic diphenylcyclopropenone sensitization with weekly scalp DPC. Alopecia patients, 18 to 70 years old and DPC-suitable, served as donors. Total RNA was extracted from unfractionated whole blood. As to this clonotype: Its antigen remains unknown.

Here the sequenced sample was whole blood, taken in connection with sensitization to the hapten diphenylcyclopropenone (DPC). The receptor was derived from a young woman with alopecia areata. Some clones in this sample may be carry-over from other donors' samples.

DNA for the CDR3: TGCAGTGCCCAAAGCGGCCAGGGTGACTTCGAAAAACTGTTTTTT. It is translated as CSAQSGQGDFEKLFF. The rearrangement uses TRBV20-1 and TRBJ1-4; D perhaps matches TRBD1 (5 bases). The germline CDR1 and CDR2 sequences are DFQATT and SNEGSKA (reference sequence). With 6 bases removed from V and 8 bases from J, the gap between germline ends came to 22 bases. This CDR3 spans 15 amino acids.